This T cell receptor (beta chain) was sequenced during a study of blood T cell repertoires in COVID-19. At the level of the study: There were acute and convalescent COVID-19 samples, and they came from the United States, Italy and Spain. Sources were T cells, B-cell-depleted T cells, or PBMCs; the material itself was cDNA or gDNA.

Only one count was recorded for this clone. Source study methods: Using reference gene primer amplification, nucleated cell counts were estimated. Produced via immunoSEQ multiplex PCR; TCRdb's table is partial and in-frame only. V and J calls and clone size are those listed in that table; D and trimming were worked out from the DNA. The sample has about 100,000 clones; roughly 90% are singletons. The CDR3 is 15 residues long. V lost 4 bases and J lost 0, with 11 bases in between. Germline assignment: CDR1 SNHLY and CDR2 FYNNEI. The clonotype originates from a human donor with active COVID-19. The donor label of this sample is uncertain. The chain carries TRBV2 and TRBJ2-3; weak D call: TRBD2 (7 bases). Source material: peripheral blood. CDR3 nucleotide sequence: TGTGCCAGCAGTGCAGCGGGGACAAGCACAGATACGCAGTATTTT. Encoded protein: CASSAAGTSTDTQYF.